This T cell receptor beta chain was found in a study of blood T cell repertoires in COVID-19. Seattle's enrolled individuals joined amid active infection and were then monitored longitudinally. After removal of 2 bases from V and 8 bases from J, the junction contained 3 bases not matched to a gene. The CDR3 length is 14 residues. Looked up from germline, CDR1 is KGHSH and CDR2 is LQKENI. Profiled with immunoSEQ multiplex PCR; TCRdb holds only in-frame clones, not every one. The repertoire includes fewer than 350,000 clones, about nine tenths of them detected once, and 1.5% to 2% sits in the top ten. The chain combines TRBV18 with TRBJ1-6; TRBD1 matches 7 bases. What was sequenced was peripheral blood. The sequence was collected from a woman under 40 with COVID-19, enrolled during active disease. The CDR3 DNA sequence: TGTGCCAGCTCACCAGGACAGGAAGATTCACCCCTCCACTTT. Translating gives CASSPGQEDSPLHF.